A single sample is the source of the 26 T cell receptor beta chains below, sequenced in a study of blood T cell repertoires in COVID-19. Measured with immunoSEQ multiplex PCR; TCRdb has only the in-frame clones, and not every one. The table has around 100,000 clones, about 74% seen once. The sequenced sample consisted of peripheral blood. The origin of the receptors is a man aged 70-80 years with COVID-19, enrolled during active disease.

The chain joins TRBV7-8 to TRBJ2-7; D is unclear. CDR1 SGHVS and CDR2 FQNEAQ come from the germline V gene. The CDR3 is 14 amino acids. V gave up 1 base and J gave up 3 bases, with 10 bases separating them. The CDR3 reads CASSLDPNIYEQYF. CDR3 sequence (DNA): TGTGCCAGCAGCTTAGACCCAAACATCTACGAGCAGTACTTC.

This clone appeared a few times. The V gene is TRBV5-4, the J gene TRBJ1-2, with 7 bases lining up with TRBD1. Unmatched junction bases numbered 8, after V lost 5 bases and J lost 7 bases. From germline, CDR1 is SGHNT and CDR2 YYREEE (reference sequence). The CDR3 consists of 13 residues. The CDR3 bases are TGTGCCAGCAGTGACAGGGCAAGGGGTGGCTACACCTTC. Amino acids: CASSDRARGGYTF.

This chain connects TRBV5-5 to TRBJ1-5, with D possibly matching TRBD1 (6 bases). Germline V gene lookup returns CDR1 SGHKS and CDR2 YYEKEE (reference sequence). The ends were cut back, 4 bases at V and 4 bases at J, with 15 bases in the middle. This CDR3 has 15 amino acids. The CDR3 sequence: CASSPAGVRNQPQHF. CDR3 sequence (DNA): TGTGCCAGCAGCCCTGCAGGGGTTCGAAATCAGCCCCAGCATTTT.

This chain links TRBV19 with TRBJ1-5, with TRBD1 as a possible D gene (5 bases). This CDR3 has 16 residues. Germline-derived CDR1 and CDR2 are LNHDA and SQIVND (reference sequence). The V end was cut by 10 bases, the J end by 1 base, with 20 bases between. CDR3 in amino acids: CATGGWGVVSNQPQHF. DNA for the CDR3: TGTGCCACGGGGGGATGGGGGGTTGTGAGCAATCAGCCCCAGCATTTT.

This chain joins TRBV28 and TRBJ1-4, with 12 positions matching TRBD1. The V and J ends lost 4 bases and 1 base, in that order; junction bases with no gene match: 10. Germline CDR1 is MDHEN and CDR2 is SYDVKM. CDR3 size: 19 residues. Here the CDR3 DNA reads TGTGCCAGCAGTTCCCCGGGACAGGGGGCGGTTGGAACTAATGAAAAACTGTTTTTT. Residues: CASSSPGQGAVGTNEKLFF.

The chain carries TRBV30 and TRBJ2-5, with D possibly being TRBD1 (5 bases). The CDR3 covers 15 residues. V shed 0 bases and J shed 4 bases, with 15 bases lying between them. In germline, CDR1 is GTSNPN, CDR2 SVGIG (reference sequence). This CDR3 reads CAWSVIPQGAETQYF. CDR3 DNA sequence: TGTGCCTGGAGTGTTATCCCGCAAGGGGCAGAGACCCAGTACTTC.

The rearrangement joins TRBV7-2 to TRBJ1-5; 8 positions match TRBD1. V gave up 6 bases and J gave up 3 bases; unmatched junction bases: 7. CDR3 length equals 15 residues. CDR1 and CDR2 (germline): SGHTA, FQGNSA. CDR3 region: CASSPTGVLNQPQHF. The CDR3 DNA reads TGTGCCAGCAGTCCGACAGGGGTGCTCAATCAGCCCCAGCATTTT.

A single count supports this clone. The V call is TRBV7-8, the J call TRBJ2-5; TRBD2 might be the D (6 bases). Per the germline V gene, CDR1 is SGHVS and CDR2 is FQNEAQ. Trimming removed 1 base at V and 5 bases at J, with 11 bases between. This CDR3 comprises 14 residues. The CDR3 nucleotides are TGTGCCAGCAGCTTAGTACTAGCCAGGGAGACCCAGTACTTC. Translated: CASSLVLARETQYF.

This chain uses TRBV27 with TRBJ2-4; TRBD1 matches at 8 bases. Per the germline V gene, CDR1 is MNHEY and CDR2 is SMNVEV (reference sequence). Unmatched junction bases numbered 9, after V lost 6 bases and J lost 8 bases. This CDR3 comprises 14 residues. Here the CDR3 reads CASRSTGGGDIQYF. CDR3 coding DNA: TGTGCCAGCAGGTCAACAGGGGGAGGAGACATTCAGTACTTC.

The gene calls are TRBV5-6 and TRBJ1-5; weak D call: TRBD1 (6 bases). Trimming cost V 4 bases and J 4 bases, with 9 bases left between them. There are 13 residues in the CDR3. From germline, CDR1 is SGHDT and CDR2 YYEEEE. The CDR3, as DNA: TGTGCCAGCAGCCCGGGGACAAATCAGCCCCAGCATTTT. Translated, it gives CASSPGTNQPQHF. Full variable domain (missing parts from reference TRBV5-6 and TRBJ1-5): DAGVTQSPTHLIKTRGQQVTLRCSPKSGHDTVSWYQQALGQGPQFIFQYYEEEERQRGNFPDRFSGHQFPNYSSELNVNALLLGDSALYLCASSPGTNQPQHFGDGTRLSIL.

The genes are TRBV10-3 and TRBJ2-3, with 8 bases identical to TRBD2. The ends lost 3 bases at V and 3 bases at J; junction bases unmatched: 2. The CDR3 has 14 residues. Germline CDR1 reads ENHRY; CDR2 reads SYGVKD. The CDR3 nucleotides read TGTGCCATCAGTGATATAGCGGGAACAGATACGCAGTATTTT. Translated: CAISDIAGTDTQYF.

As to this clone: Other DNA sequences within the sample encode an identical CDR3. The chain combines TRBV14 with TRBJ2-7, with D tentatively TRBD1 (5 bases). Looked up from germline, CDR1 is SGHDN and CDR2 is FVKESK. Between the trimmed V and J ends, which lost 2 bases and 0 bases, there was a span of 17 bases. The CDR3 has 17 amino acids. The CDR3 spells CASSQITGKQVSYEQYF. DNA of the CDR3: TGTGCCAGCAGCCAAATTACAGGCAAACAAGTCTCCTACGAGCAGTACTTC.

This sequence joins TRBV6-5 and TRBJ2-3; TRBD1 might be the D (5 bases). Trimming removed 7 bases from V and 2 bases from J, with 13 bases in between. CDR3 length: 14 residues. The germline CDR1 and CDR2 sequences are MNHEY and SVGAGI. CDR3 sequence: CASKSRGTTDTQYF. CDR3 sequence (DNA): TGTGCCAGCAAAAGTAGGGGAACCACAGATACGCAGTATTTT.

CDR3 DNA: TGTGCCAGCAGTTCAAACGGCGGCTACGAGCAGTACTTC. Protein: CASSSNGGYEQYF. This rearrangement joins TRBV7-2 to TRBJ2-7; D not resolved. This CDR3 is 13 amino acids long. The germline V gene has CDR1 SGHTA and CDR2 FQGNSA. V was cut by 6 bases and J by 3 bases, with 12 bases left in between.

The gene calls are TRBV4-3 and TRBJ2-4; D possibly corresponds to TRBD1 (5 bases). Trimming stripped 0 bases from V and 7 bases from J, with 13 bases between. CDR3 size: 15 residues. CDR1 and CDR2 from the germline V gene are LGHNA and YSLEER. CDR3 in DNA: TGCGCCAGCAGCCAAGAATGGGGCCTGAGGAACATTCAGTACTTC. This gives the protein CASSQEWGLRNIQYF.

J is TRBJ1-5 and V is TRBV6-5, with D possibly TRBD1 on 6 matching bases. The CDR3 consists of 15 residues. V lost 3 bases to trimming and J lost 1 base, with 10 bases between them. The germline gives CDR1 MNHEY, CDR2 SVGAGI. The CDR3 bases are TGTGCCAGCAGTTATACAGGGTACAGCAATCAGCCCCAGCATTTT. It is translated as CASSYTGYSNQPQHF.

V and J are TRBV3-1 (or the pseudogene TRBV3-2) and TRBJ1-3; D is possibly TRBD1 (5 bases). Trimming pared 1 base from V and 2 bases from J, leaving 6 bases between. CDR1 and CDR2 (germline): LGHDT, YNNKEL (reference sequence). This CDR3 has 14 amino acids. The CDR3 bases are TGTGCCAGCAGCCAAGGGACAACTGGAAACACCATATATTTT. Residues: CASSQGTTGNTIYF.

The J gene is TRBJ1-1, the V gene TRBV29-1; weak D call: TRBD1 (5 bases). V was pared by 1 base and J by 0 bases, with 9 bases between. This CDR3 is built from 14 residues. Germline V gene sequence: CDR1 SQVTM, CDR2 ANQGSEA. This chain's CDR3 is CSVEGQQMNTEAFF. The CDR3 DNA follows: TGCAGCGTTGAAGGACAGCAGATGAACACTGAAGCTTTCTTT.

This chain joins TRBV5-1 and TRBJ1-4, with D maybe TRBD1 (5 bases). Per germline, CDR1 SGHRS and CDR2 YFSETQ. Trimming took 0 bases from V and 0 from J, leaving 15 bases between them. The CDR3 is 18 amino acids. CDR3 protein: CASSLVGDSFATNEKLFF. The CDR3 region has the DNA TGCGCCAGCAGCTTGGTAGGCGACAGCTTTGCAACTAATGAAAAACTGTTTTTT.

V is TRBV5-4 and J is TRBJ1-6; D is perhaps TRBD1 (6 bases). The CDR3 is 17 amino acids. Germline CDR1 reads SGHNT; CDR2 reads YYREEE (reference sequence). V was cut by 0 bases and J by 2 bases, with 12 bases left in between. The CDR3: CASSLGTGRAYNSPLHF. The CDR3 DNA reads TGTGCCAGCAGCTTGGGTACAGGGAGGGCCTATAATTCACCCCTCCACTTT.

This chain uses TRBV30 with TRBJ1-5; TRBD1 might be the D (6 bases). This CDR3 contains 14 residues. Trimming took off 0 bases at V and 6 bases at J, with 12 bases between the two ends. Per the germline V gene, CDR1 is GTSNPN and CDR2 is SVGIG (reference sequence). The CDR3, as DNA: TGTGCCTGGAGTGTAAGGGGGGGCAGTCAGCCCCAGCATTTT. It yields the protein CAWSVRGGSQPQHF.

The table lists this clone with a count of one. V usage is TRBV4-1 and J usage is TRBJ2-5, with TRBD2 matching over 8 bases. Germline V CDR1 and CDR2: MGHRA, YSYEKL. CDR3 length: 18 residues. Trimming cost V 5 bases and J 1 base; bases outside gene matches: 15. The CDR3 loop reads CASSIGLALMGFQETQYF. The CDR3 coding sequence is TGCGCCAGCAGCATTGGACTAGCTCTTATGGGCTTCCAAGAGACCCAGTACTTC.

The rearrangement links TRBV2 to TRBJ2-7; 10 bases agree with TRBD2. In germline, CDR1 is SNHLY, CDR2 FYNNEI. V lost 5 bases to trimming and J lost 6 bases; unmatched junction nucleotides: 10. This CDR3 spans 15 amino acids. CDR3 residues: CASSTSGVGASEQYF. The CDR3 coding sequence is TGTGCCAGCAGTACTAGCGGGGTCGGGGCCTCCGAGCAGTACTTC.

The rearrangement links TRBV7-2 to TRBJ2-2; TRBD1 might be the D (5 bases). Germline-derived CDR1 and CDR2 are SGHTA and FQGNSA. The CDR3 runs to 15 residues. The V and J ends lost 8 bases and 6 bases respectively, with 19 bases between them. The CDR3 reads CASAPSIGAPGELFF. CDR3 coding DNA: TGTGCCAGCGCCCCCTCCATTGGGGCGCCCGGGGAGCTGTTTTTT.

This sequence joins TRBV7-2 and TRBJ1-1, with D unclear. Germline V gives CDR1 SGHTA, CDR2 FQGNSA. The V and J ends lost 5 bases and 4 bases respectively, with 20 bases between them. The CDR3 is 16 residues long. In nucleotides, the CDR3 is TGTGCCAGCAGCCTAGTGCCTGTCCCGGGTGTCACTGAAGCTTTCTTT. This translates into CASSLVPVPGVTEAFF.

The V and J genes are TRBV6-5 and TRBJ2-7; D is possibly TRBD2 (6 bases). The CDR3 covers 14 residues. Germline V CDR1 and CDR2: MNHEY, SVGAGI. V was trimmed by 5 bases and J by 6 bases, leaving 17 bases between them. This chain's CDR3 is CASSLLATLGEQYF. The CDR3 nucleotides read TGTGCCAGCAGTCTACTAGCCACCTTGGGCGAGCAGTACTTC.